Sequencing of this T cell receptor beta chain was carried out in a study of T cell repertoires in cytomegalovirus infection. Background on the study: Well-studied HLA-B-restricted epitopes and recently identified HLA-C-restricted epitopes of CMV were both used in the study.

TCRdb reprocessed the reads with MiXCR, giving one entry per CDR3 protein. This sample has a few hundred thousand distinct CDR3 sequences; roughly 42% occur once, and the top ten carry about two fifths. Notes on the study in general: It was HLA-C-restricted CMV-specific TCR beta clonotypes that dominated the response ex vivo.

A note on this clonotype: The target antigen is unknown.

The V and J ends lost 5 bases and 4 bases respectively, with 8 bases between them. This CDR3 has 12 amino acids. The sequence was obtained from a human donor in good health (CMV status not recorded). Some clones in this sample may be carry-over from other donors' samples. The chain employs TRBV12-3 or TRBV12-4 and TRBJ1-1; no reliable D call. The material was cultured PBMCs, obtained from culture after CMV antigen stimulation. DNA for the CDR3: TGTGCCAGCAGTCCGGGCAGCACTGAAGCTTTCTTT. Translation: CASSPGSTEAFF.